This TCR beta chain was profiled in a study of shared clonotypes between healthy human individuals. Study observations and caveats: Represented diversity (both genetic and exposure-history) was limited by the small number of donors. The sole specimen, blood, was sampled, and tissue repertoires likely differ.

About this clone: As yet, its antigen is unknown.

Sequencing used immunoSEQ multiplex PCR; TCRdb keeps in-frame clones, though not all of them. The table records some 2.3 million clones, approximately 95% of them present only once. This CDR3 has 16 amino acids. Germline-derived CDR1 and CDR2 are MGHDK and SYGVNS. V lost 1 base to trimming and J lost 6 bases, with 17 bases between them. The TCR was taken from a man between 18 and 35 years old in good health. Some clones in this sample may be carry-over from other donors' samples. Sequenced sample: naive CD4+ T cells from PBMCs. The subset here: CD45RA+ positively selected. The chain carries TRBV25-1 and TRBJ2-3, with a tentative D call TRBD2 (6 bases). CDR3 nucleotide sequence: TGTGCCAGCAGTGAATTTTTGATCGTAAGCGGGGATACGCAGTATTTT. Translating gives CASSEFLIVSGDTQYF. The entire variable domain, with the rest obtained from reference TRBV25-1 and TRBJ2-3, is as follows: EADIYQTPRYLVIGTGKKITLECSQTMGHDKMYWYQQDPGMELHLIHYSYGVNSTEKGDLSSESTVSRIRTEHFPLTLESARPSHTSQYLCASSEFLIVSGDTQYFGPGTRLTVL.